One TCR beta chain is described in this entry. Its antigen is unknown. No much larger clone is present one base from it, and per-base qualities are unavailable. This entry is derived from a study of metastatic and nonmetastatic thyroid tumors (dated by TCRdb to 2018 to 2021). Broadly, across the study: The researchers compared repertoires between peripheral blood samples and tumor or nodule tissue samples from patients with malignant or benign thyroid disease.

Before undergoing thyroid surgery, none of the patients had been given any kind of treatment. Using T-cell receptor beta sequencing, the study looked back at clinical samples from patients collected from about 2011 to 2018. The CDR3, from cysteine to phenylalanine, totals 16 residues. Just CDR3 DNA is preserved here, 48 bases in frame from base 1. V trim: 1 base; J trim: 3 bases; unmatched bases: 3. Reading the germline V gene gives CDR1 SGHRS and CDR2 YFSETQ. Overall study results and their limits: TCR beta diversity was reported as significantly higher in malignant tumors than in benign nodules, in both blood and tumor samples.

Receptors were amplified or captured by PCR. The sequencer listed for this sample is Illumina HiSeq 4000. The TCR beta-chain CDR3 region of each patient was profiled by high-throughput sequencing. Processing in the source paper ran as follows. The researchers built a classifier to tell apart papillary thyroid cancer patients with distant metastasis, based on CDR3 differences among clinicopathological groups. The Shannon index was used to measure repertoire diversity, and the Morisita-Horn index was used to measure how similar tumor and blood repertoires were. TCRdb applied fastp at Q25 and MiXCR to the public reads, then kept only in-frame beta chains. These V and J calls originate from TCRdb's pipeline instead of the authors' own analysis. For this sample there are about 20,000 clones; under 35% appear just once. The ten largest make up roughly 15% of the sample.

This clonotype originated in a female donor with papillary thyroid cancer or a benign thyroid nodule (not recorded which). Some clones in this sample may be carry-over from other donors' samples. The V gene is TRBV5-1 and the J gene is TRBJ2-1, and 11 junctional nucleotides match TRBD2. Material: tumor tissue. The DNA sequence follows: TGCGCCAGCAGCTTGCGGACTAGCGGGCTCTACAATGAGCAGTTCTTC. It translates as CASSLRTSGLYNEQFF.